This T cell receptor (gamma chain) was sequenced during a study of gamma delta lymphoproliferative disorders and STAT genes. Overall study context: At least 50 ng of genomic DNA went into each LymphoTrack Dx TCRG Assay library. For the delta chain, EuroClonality-NGS standard procedure was applied. Points from the study as a whole: Patient gamma repertoires clustered apart from healthy controls; delta did not.

The germline gives CDR1 GITISATS, CDR2 ISYDGTV (reference sequence). The CDR3 is 13 residues long. TCRdb fed the multiplex PCR reads into CATT to redo clone calling. The sample lists 1,500 to 2,000 gamma-chain clones; roughly 9.7% were seen once. This clone was counted only a few times. Its specificity is unknown. Relative to the germline gene, one junction end is altered; a read error may explain this. The receptor sequences were amplified from genomic DNA of peripheral blood mononuclear cells. J is TRGJ1 or TRGJ2 and V is TRGV9. Matching the DNA to germline supplied the J gene, which TCRdb does not give. The sample consisted of blood. The receptor comes from a human donor in good health. CDR3 loop: CSARPCAGYKKLF. CDR3 DNA: TGCTCCGCAAGGCCCTGCGCGGGTTATAAGAAACTCTTT.